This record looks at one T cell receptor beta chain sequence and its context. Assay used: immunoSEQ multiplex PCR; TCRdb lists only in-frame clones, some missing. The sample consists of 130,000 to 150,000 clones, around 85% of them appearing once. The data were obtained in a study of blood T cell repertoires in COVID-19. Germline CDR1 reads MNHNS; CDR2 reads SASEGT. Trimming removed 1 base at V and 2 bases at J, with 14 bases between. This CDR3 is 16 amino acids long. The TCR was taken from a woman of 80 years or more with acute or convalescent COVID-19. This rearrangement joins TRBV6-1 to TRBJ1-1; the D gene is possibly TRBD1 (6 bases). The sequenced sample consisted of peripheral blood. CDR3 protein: CASSEGGWDTNTEAFF. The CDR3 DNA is TGTGCCAGCAGTGAAGGGGGGTGGGACACCAACACTGAAGCTTTCTTT.